This T cell receptor beta chain is drawn from a study of cytomegalovirus exposure and HLA in healthy donors. Across the whole study: Genotyping showed around 81% of over 350 donors falling in the Caucasian-associated ancestry cluster.

The PCR employed 60 Vbeta primers together with 13 Jbeta primers. Sequencing used immunoSEQ multiplex PCR; TCRdb keeps in-frame clones, though not all of them. The sample consists of about 130,000 clones, roughly four fifths of them appearing once. Unmatched junction bases numbered 2, after V lost 1 base and J lost 3 bases. The CDR3 loop spans 13 amino acids. Germline V CDR1 and CDR2: GTSNPN, SVGIG (reference sequence). Study outcomes and limitations: Researchers reported in a later analysis that a missense DCLRE1C variant was tied to TCR beta V- and J-gene trimming. The authors considered a cluster of highly shared sequence variants likely to be a sequencing artifact.

Details on this clone: The antigen is not known.

Sequencing was carried out using PBMCs. The chain has TRBV30 and TRBJ1-2; the match to TRBD1 covers 7 bases. This clonotype was obtained from a girl under 10 years old in good health and CMV-seronegative. CDR3 DNA sequence: TGTGCCTGGAGTGACAGGGGCCACTATGGCTACACCTTC. Protein product: CAWSDRGHYGYTF.